The 30 T cell receptor beta chains below all came from one sample that was sequenced in a study of siplizumab effects on memory and regulatory T cells (dated by TCRdb to between 2018 and 2020). The receptor library was made with the immunoSEQ multiplex PCR assay. The table comes from immuneACCESS by way of TCRdb, which keeps in-frame sequences with V and J called. Part of the clones is missing from these tables; in studies checked, under half for an unresolved V gene and the rest for unknown reasons. The sample table contains approximately 82,000 clones; only one count was recorded for 87% of them. The ten largest make up approximately 1.5% of the sample. Input material: Tregs sorted from blood. All receptors come from a human donor in good health.

Of note for this clone: This same CDR3 is encoded by further DNA sequences in the sample. The genes are TRBV7-9 and TRBJ2-7; D uncertain. The CDR3 extends over 12 amino acids. V lost 1 base and J 4 bases, leaving 5 bases between the germline ends. The germline gives CDR1 SEHNR, CDR2 FQNEAQ (reference sequence). The CDR3 sequence is CASSLVGYEQYF. The CDR3, as DNA: TGTGCCAGCAGCTTAGTTGGTTACGAGCAGTACTTC.

This clone has only one observation. This rearrangement joins TRBV7-6 to TRBJ2-7; 11 positions agree with TRBD1. Germline trimming cut 2 bases from V and 4 bases from J; bases unmatched to any gene: 1. The CDR3 spans 14 residues. Germline values: CDR1 SGHVS, CDR2 FNYEAQ. DNA for the CDR3: TGTGCCAGCAGCTTAAGGGACAGGGGGTACGAGCAGTACTTC. Translated: CASSLRDRGYEQYF.

This clone has more than one count but fewer than ten. The rearrangement uses TRBV18 and TRBJ1-2; no firm D call. The germline CDR1 and CDR2 sequences are KGHSH and LQKENI. The V and J ends lost 0 bases and 8 bases respectively, with 10 bases between them. CDR3 length: 13 amino acids. The CDR3 coding sequence is TGTGCCAGCTCACCACCAGCTAGGCCAGGCTACACCTTC. Translation gives CASSPPARPGYTF.

The V call is TRBV7-2, the J call TRBJ2-1, with D possibly being TRBD2 (5 bases). The length of the CDR3 is 11 residues. Germline-derived CDR1 and CDR2 are SGHTA and FQGNSA. V gave up 4 bases and J gave up 15 bases, with 13 bases separating them. CDR3 bases: TGTGCCAGCAGCTCCGGGAAGGTCCCGTTCTTC. It is translated as CASSSGKVPFF.

The chain employs TRBV12-5 and TRBJ1-5; a possible D gene is TRBD1 (5 bases). Trimming removed 2 bases at V and 2 bases at J, with 10 bases between. Germline CDR1 reads LGHNT; CDR2 reads FRNRAP. The CDR3 contains 15 residues. The CDR3 DNA is TGTGCTAGTGGTTTGTCCAGGGAGGGCAATCAGCCCCAGCATTTT. It specifies CASGLSREGNQPQHF.

Details on this clone: The junction and the germline gene differ at one end; a read error may be behind it. This sequence joins TRBV7-9 and TRBJ2-1; 11 bases are a match to TRBD2. Germline V lookup: CDR1 SEHNR, CDR2 FQNEAQ (reference sequence). The CDR3 has 17 amino acids. CDR3 in amino acids: CASSVAGGPSSYNEQFF. In DNA, the CDR3 is TGTGCCAGCAGCGTAGCGGGGGGGCCAAGCTCCTACAATGAGCAGTTCTTC.

The chain links TRBV5-6 to TRBJ1-2; 8 bases match TRBD1. With V trimmed by 4 bases and J by 1 base, 15 bases remained unmatched. Germline V lookup: CDR1 SGHDT, CDR2 YYEEEE. The CDR3 spans 18 residues. CDR3 amino acids: CASSPSQGALSFNYGYTF. The DNA of the CDR3 is TGTGCCAGCAGCCCTAGTCAGGGGGCGCTCAGTTTTAACTATGGCTACACCTTC.

This clone has ten or more counts. V usage is TRBV5-6 and J usage is TRBJ2-7; 10 positions agree with TRBD1. The CDR3 totals 15 residues. Trimming took 3 bases from V and 3 from J; bases not matched to a gene: 6. Germline lookup yields CDR1 SGHDT and CDR2 YYEEEE. This CDR3 is CASSSWDRGHYEQYF. In nucleotides, the CDR3 is TGTGCCAGCAGCTCATGGGACAGGGGTCACTACGAGCAGTACTTC. Full variable domain (missing parts from reference TRBV5-6 and TRBJ2-7): DAGVTQSPTHLIKTRGQQVTLRCSPKSGHDTVSWYQQALGQGPQFIFQYYEEEERQRGNFPDRFSGHQFPNYSSELNVNALLLGDSALYLCASSSWDRGHYEQYFGPGTRLTVT.

The table lists this clone with a count of one. The V and J genes are TRBV5-1 and TRBJ2-3; D is possibly TRBD2 (7 bases). CDR3 length equals 16 residues. V lost 0 bases and J 6 bases, leaving 17 bases between the germline ends. The germline V gene encodes CDR1 SGHRS and CDR2 YFSETQ. The CDR3 coding sequence is TGCGCCAGCAGCTTGGCCCTGGGGGGGCCGAGGGATACGCAGTATTTT. Translation: CASSLALGGPRDTQYF.

The rearrangement links TRBV15 to TRBJ2-7, with 8 bases matching TRBD1. This CDR3 is built from 16 residues. Germline V gene data show CDR1 as LNHNV and CDR2 as YYDKDF (reference sequence). Trimming took 3 bases from V and 6 from J; bases not matched to a gene: 13. The CDR3 DNA follows: TGTGCCACCAGCAGCCTAGCAGGGGGCACCTCCGGCGAGCAGTACTTC. Translation gives CATSSLAGGTSGEQYF.

Written as DNA, the CDR3 is TGTGCCACCAGCAGAGAACCCCTGGGGGGACCCTCTGGAAACACCATATATTTT. Residues: CATSREPLGGPSGNTIYF. The V call is TRBV15, the J call TRBJ1-3; D might be TRBD1 (5 bases). There are 18 residues in the CDR3. From germline, CDR1 is LNHNV and CDR2 YYDKDF (reference sequence). V lost 0 bases to trimming and J lost 0 bases, with 15 bases between them. Looking up the rest from reference TRBV15 and TRBJ1-3 gives the full variable domain: DAMVIQNPRYQVTQFGKPVTLSCSQTLNHNVMYWYQQKSSQAPKLLFHYYDKDFNNEADTPDNFQSRRPNTSFCFLDIRSPGLGDTAMYLCATSREPLGGPSGNTIYFGEGSWLTVV.

There are a few counts of this clone. The V and J genes are TRBV11-2 and TRBJ1-6; D gene unclear. The CDR3 totals 12 residues. Germline-derived CDR1 and CDR2 are SGHAT and FQNNGV. V dropped 6 bases and J dropped 7 bases, with 7 bases sitting between them. CDR3 nucleotides: TGTGCCAGCAGTGTTTCGAATTCACCCCTCCACTTT. This translates into CASSVSNSPLHF.

The genes are TRBV15 and TRBJ2-3; tentative D call: TRBD1 (5 bases). The CDR3 runs to 15 residues. V shed 0 bases and J shed 4 bases, with 11 bases lying between them. From germline, CDR1 is LNHNV and CDR2 YYDKDF (reference sequence). The CDR3: CATSRDRQGSDTQYF. CDR3 bases: TGTGCCACCAGCAGAGATCGGCAGGGATCAGATACGCAGTATTTT.

The chain is built from TRBV5-5 and TRBJ1-6; D is unclear. This CDR3 is built from 15 residues. Trimming removed 0 bases from V and 3 bases from J, with 7 bases in between. Germline loops: CDR1 SGHKS, CDR2 YYEKEE (reference sequence). In nucleotides, the CDR3 is TGTGCCAGCAGCTTGGGGCGGAGCTATAATTCACCCCTCCACTTT. Its protein product is CASSLGRSYNSPLHF.

The chain's CDR3 is CASSEGSADPYYTF. DNA of the CDR3: TGTGCCAGTAGTGAGGGGTCGGCAGACCCTTACTACACCTTC. The chain combines TRBV19 with TRBJ1-2, with a weak D call TRBD1 (5 bases). V lost 5 bases, J lost 10 bases, and 20 bases lay in between. Germline CDR1 reads LNHDA; CDR2 reads SQIVND (reference sequence). The length of the CDR3 is 14 residues.

In its sample, this clone was seen a few times. The chain couples TRBV19 to TRBJ2-6; 10 positions match TRBD1. Germline assignment: CDR1 LNHDA and CDR2 SQIVND (reference sequence). CDR3 length: 18 amino acids. The junction had 12 bases not matched to a gene; V was cut back by 3 bases and J by 7 bases. The CDR3 sequence is CASSMRGQGSGIANVLTF. CDR3 bases: TGTGCCAGTAGTATGAGGGGACAGGGGAGCGGTATAGCCAACGTCCTGACTTTC.

CDR3: CASSVGLGVETQYF. CDR3 nucleotide sequence: TGTGCCAGCAGCGTCGGACTAGGTGTAGAGACCCAGTACTTC. This chain uses TRBV5-5 with TRBJ2-5, with TRBD2 identical over 7 bases. The CDR3 runs to 14 residues. The germline V gene has CDR1 SGHKS and CDR2 YYEKEE (reference sequence). V dropped 4 bases and J dropped 4; count of bases not matched to a gene: 7.

This clone occurred once. The rearrangement joins TRBV19 to TRBJ2-1, with unresolved D. V shed 5 bases and J shed 7 bases, with 6 bases lying between them. CDR3 length: 11 residues. The germline V gene has CDR1 LNHDA and CDR2 SQIVND (reference sequence). CDR3: CASSLVNEQFF. CDR3 DNA sequence: TGTGCCAGTAGTTTAGTTAATGAGCAGTTCTTC. Looking up the rest from reference TRBV19 and TRBJ2-1 gives the full variable domain: DGGITQSPKYLFRKEGQNVTLSCEQNLNHDAMYWYRQDPGQGLRLIYYSQIVNDFQKGDIAEGYSVSREKKESFPLTVTSAQKNPTAFYLCASSLVNEQFFGPGTRLTVL.

The chain links TRBV4-3 to TRBJ2-3; perhaps TRBD2 as D (5 bases). Per germline, CDR1 LGHNA and CDR2 YSLEER. The CDR3 is made up of 13 amino acids. Trimming removed 11 bases at V and 3 bases at J, with 15 bases between. The CDR3 coding sequence is TGCGCCTGGTCGCCCGGAGGTACAGATACGCAGTATTTT. Amino acid sequence: CAWSPGGTDTQYF.

The chain recombines TRBV28 with TRBJ1-5, with D maybe TRBD1 (6 bases). Per germline, CDR1 MDHEN and CDR2 SYDVKM. This CDR3 spans 17 amino acids. The V gene lost 2 bases and the J gene lost 6 bases, with 20 bases spanning the gap. The CDR3 is CASSLRAGGGGSQPQHF. CDR3 sequence (DNA): TGTGCCAGCAGTTTACGTGCCGGGGGGGGCGGGAGTCAGCCCCAGCATTTT. The entire variable domain, with the rest obtained from reference TRBV28 and TRBJ1-5, is as follows: DVKVTQSSRYLVKRTGEKVFLECVQDMDHENMFWYRQDPGLGLRLIYFSYDVKMKEKGDIPEGYSVSREKKERFSLILESASTNQTSMYLCASSLRAGGGGSQPQHFGDGTRLSIL.

This clone was recorded only once. This chain joins TRBV19 and TRBJ2-1; tentative D call: TRBD1 (6 bases). V was shortened by 4 bases and J by 5 bases, with 9 bases between the two germline ends. Germline assignment: CDR1 LNHDA and CDR2 SQIVND (reference sequence). CDR3 size: 13 residues. The CDR3 region is CASSRQANNEQFF. The CDR3 coding sequence is TGTGCCAGTAGTAGACAGGCCAACAATGAGCAGTTCTTC.

V and J are TRBV5-1 and TRBJ2-1; D may be TRBD1 (7 bases). This CDR3 has 13 amino acids. Trimming cost V 2 bases and J 9 bases, with 12 bases left between them. Germline V gene sequence: CDR1 SGHRS, CDR2 YFSETQ. CDR3 DNA: TGCGCCAGCAGCTTAAGGGGGGACAGTGAGCAGTTCTTC. This codes for CASSLRGDSEQFF.

The chain employs TRBV6-6 and TRBJ2-1; TRBD2 might be the D (6 bases). CDR1 MNHNY and CDR2 SVGAGI come from the germline V gene (reference sequence). The CDR3 contains 13 residues. Deletions cut 6 bases from V and 4 bases from J, with 10 bases between. CDR3 sequence: CASRIGGYNEQFF. The CDR3 DNA follows: TGTGCCAGCAGAATCGGGGGATACAATGAGCAGTTCTTC.

The V gene is TRBV10-3, the J gene TRBJ2-7, with 9 bases aligning to TRBD1. This CDR3 is 14 amino acids long. After removal of 7 bases from V and 0 bases from J, the junction contained 4 bases not matched to a gene. Per germline, CDR1 ENHRY and CDR2 SYGVKD. CDR3 coding DNA: TGTGCCATCAAGGGACAGGGTTTCTCCTACGAGCAGTACTTC. Translated, it gives CAIKGQGFSYEQYF.

The chain links TRBV6-1 to TRBJ2-5, with unresolved D. The CDR3 totals 13 residues. Trimming left V 6 bases short and J 4 bases short, with 12 bases between. The germline gives CDR1 MNHNS, CDR2 SASEGT. The CDR3 DNA is TGTGCCAGCAGGCCGCCCGTGATAGAGACCCAGTACTTC. Translated, it gives CASRPPVIETQYF.

This clone was picked up one time. The V gene is TRBV28, the J gene TRBJ1-1, with a possible D match to TRBD1 (6 bases). The CDR3 totals 15 residues. V was pared by 6 bases and J by 1 base, with 15 bases between. Germline V gives CDR1 MDHEN, CDR2 SYDVKM. As DNA, the CDR3 is TGTGCCAGCAGCCGACCAGGGGCGGGGAACACTGAAGCTTTCTTT. Its translation: CASSRPGAGNTEAFF.

The V call is TRBV7-9, the J call TRBJ1-1; unclear D gene. Germline V gene lookup returns CDR1 SEHNR and CDR2 FQNEAQ (reference sequence). V was cut by 3 bases and J by 6 bases, with 8 bases left in between. The CDR3 spans 12 residues. The CDR3 protein is CASSLEVSEAFF. CDR3 DNA sequence: TGTGCCAGCAGCTTGGAGGTTTCTGAAGCTTTCTTT.

The V gene is TRBV27, the J gene TRBJ1-6, with D tentatively TRBD1 (5 bases). Germline-derived CDR1 and CDR2 are MNHEY and SMNVEV (reference sequence). The CDR3 sequence is 16 residues long. Trimming cost V 1 base and J 6 bases, with 13 bases left between them. The CDR3 region is CASSLLRGSGNSPLHF. As DNA, the CDR3 is TGTGCCAGCAGTTTATTACGGGGGTCGGGTAATTCACCCCTCCACTTT.

The genes are TRBV29-1 and TRBJ2-7, with 9 bases aligning to TRBD2. V shed 6 bases and J 5 bases; nucleotides not matched to a gene: 5. This CDR3 comprises 12 residues. The germline V gene has CDR1 SQVTM and CDR2 ANQGSEA. CDR3: CSVESGGHEQYF. Written as DNA, the CDR3 is TGCAGCGTCGAGAGCGGGGGGCACGAGCAGTACTTC.

The CDR3 reads CATSRDLGGPDGYTF. CDR3 DNA: TGTGCCACCAGCAGAGATCTTGGAGGGCCTGATGGCTACACCTTC. The J gene is TRBJ1-2, the V gene TRBV15; D uncertain. The germline CDR1 and CDR2 sequences are LNHNV and YYDKDF (reference sequence). CDR3 length: 15 residues. Trimming removed 0 bases at V and 6 bases at J, with 14 bases between.